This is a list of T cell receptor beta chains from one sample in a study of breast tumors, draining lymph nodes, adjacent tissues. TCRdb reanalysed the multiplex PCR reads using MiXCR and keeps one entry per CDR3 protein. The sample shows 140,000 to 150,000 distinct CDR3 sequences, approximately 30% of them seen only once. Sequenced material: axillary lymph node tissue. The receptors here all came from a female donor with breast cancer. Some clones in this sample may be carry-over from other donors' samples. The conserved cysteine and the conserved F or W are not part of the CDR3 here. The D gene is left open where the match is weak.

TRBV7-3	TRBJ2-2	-	ASSRTLTGELF
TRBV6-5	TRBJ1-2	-	ASSYSALYGYT
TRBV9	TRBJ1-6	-	ASTQGRGGNSPFH
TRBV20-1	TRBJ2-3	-	SARDSQY
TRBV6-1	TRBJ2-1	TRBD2	ATPNLAGGPDTQF
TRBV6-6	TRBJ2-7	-	ASRGTARSYEQY
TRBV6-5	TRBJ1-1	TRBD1	ASSYSGRPGQGIGNTEAF
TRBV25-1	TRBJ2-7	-	ASSARGAGGNYEQY
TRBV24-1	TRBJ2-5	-	ATSDRSGQETQY
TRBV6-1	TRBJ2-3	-	ASAPDSGTDTQY
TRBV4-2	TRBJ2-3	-	ASSQVQGHREDTQY
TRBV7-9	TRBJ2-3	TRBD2	ASSHGTSETDTQY
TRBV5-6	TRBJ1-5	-	ASSSNLRGIQPQH
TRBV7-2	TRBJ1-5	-	ASSLRDPQH
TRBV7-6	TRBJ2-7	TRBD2	ASSEYSGGYEQY
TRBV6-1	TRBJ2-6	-	ASSPGDSGANVLT
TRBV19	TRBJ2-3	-	ASSLMGETDTQY
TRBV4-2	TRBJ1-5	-	ASSRDSGNQPQH
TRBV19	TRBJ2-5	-	ASSTEGETQY
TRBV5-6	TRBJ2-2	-	ASSVGHVNTGELF
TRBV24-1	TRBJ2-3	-	ATPMGDEQY
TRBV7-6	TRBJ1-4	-	ASSLGATNEKLF
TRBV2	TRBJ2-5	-	ASTKTAGETQY
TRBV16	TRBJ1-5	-	ASSVISNQPQH
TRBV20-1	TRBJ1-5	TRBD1	SARTGTVYQPQH
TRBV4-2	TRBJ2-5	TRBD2	ASSRLAGGKVETQY
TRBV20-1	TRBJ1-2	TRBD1	SPRGRGGYGYT
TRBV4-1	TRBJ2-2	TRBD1	ASSHVPGGHGELF
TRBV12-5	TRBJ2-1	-	ASGPPGGGDHEQF
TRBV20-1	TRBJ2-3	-	SARDLRDLTTDTQY
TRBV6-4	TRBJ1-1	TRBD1	ASSDSWTGRAF
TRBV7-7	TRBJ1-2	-	ASSPCTARSYGYP
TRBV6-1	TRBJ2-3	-	ASSEKGGTDTQY
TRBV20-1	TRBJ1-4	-	SAQRATNEKLF
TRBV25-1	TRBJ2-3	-	ASSARAQGPKDTQY
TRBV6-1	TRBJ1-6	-	ASGPPPPSPLH
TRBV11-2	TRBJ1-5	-	TSSLVVRVGNQPQH
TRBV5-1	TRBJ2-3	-	ASSGDTDTQY
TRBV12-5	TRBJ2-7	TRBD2	ASGFLTYREVYEQY
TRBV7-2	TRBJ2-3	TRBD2	ASSLAVAGGTDTQY
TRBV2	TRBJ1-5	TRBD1	ASRRQGVINQPQH
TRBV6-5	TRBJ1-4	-	ASSPTWATNEKLF
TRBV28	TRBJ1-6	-	ASSLGSPLH
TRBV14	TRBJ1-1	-	ASSQVSRGTEAF
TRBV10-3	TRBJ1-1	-	AISESERMNTEAF
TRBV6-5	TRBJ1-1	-	ASSYGQGYTEAF
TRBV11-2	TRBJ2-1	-	ASSRDRDGMSFYNEQF
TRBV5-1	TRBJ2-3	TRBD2	ASTETSGKTDTQY